This T cell receptor (beta chain) emerged from a study of blood T cell repertoires in COVID-19. Study at large: In each case, the material was cDNA or gDNA derived from T cells, B-cell-depleted T cells, or PBMCs.

The ends were cut back, 3 bases at V and 4 bases at J, with 13 bases in the middle. There are 15 residues in the CDR3. Germline CDR1 and CDR2: SGDLS and YYNGEE. Clones were sequenced by immunoSEQ multiplex PCR, and TCRdb holds only the in-frame ones, with some missing. Altogether roughly 180,000 clones are present, about four fifths being singletons, with the ten largest covering roughly 9.6%. The sequenced sample consisted of peripheral blood. The receptor was isolated from a woman between 40 and 50 years old with COVID-19, enrolled during active disease. V gene TRBV9 combines with J gene TRBJ2-2, with D tentatively TRBD1 (5 bases). The DNA for the CDR3 is TGTGCCAGCAGCGGTGACAGAGCTAGCACCGGGGAGCTGTTTTTT. It is translated as CASSGDRASTGELFF.